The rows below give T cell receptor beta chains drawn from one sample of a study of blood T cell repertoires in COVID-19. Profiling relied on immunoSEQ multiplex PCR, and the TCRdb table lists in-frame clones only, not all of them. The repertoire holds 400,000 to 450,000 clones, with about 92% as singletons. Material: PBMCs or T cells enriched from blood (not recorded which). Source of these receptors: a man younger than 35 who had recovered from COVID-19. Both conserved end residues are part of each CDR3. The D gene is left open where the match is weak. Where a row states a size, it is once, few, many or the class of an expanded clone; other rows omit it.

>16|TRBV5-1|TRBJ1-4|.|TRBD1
CASSAYRGETNEKLFF
TGCGCCAGCAGCGCCTACAGGGGTGAAACTAATGAAAAACTGTTTTTT
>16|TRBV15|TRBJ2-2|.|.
CATSSRVERNTGELFF
TGTGCCACCAGCTCCCGGGTGGAGCGGAACACCGGGGAGCTGTTTTTT
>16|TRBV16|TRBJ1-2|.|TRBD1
CASSKVTGTANYGYTF
TGTGCCAGCAGCAAAGTCACAGGGACAGCTAACTATGGCTACACCTTC
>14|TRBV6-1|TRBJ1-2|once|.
CASSEIVGSYGYTF
TGTGCCAGCAGTGAGATAGTGGGCTCCTATGGCTACACCTTC
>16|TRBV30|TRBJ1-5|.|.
CAWSEDRHYSNQPQHF
TGTGCCTGGAGCGAAGACAGACACTATAGCAATCAGCCCCAGCATTTT
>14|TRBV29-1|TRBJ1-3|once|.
CSALLGVSGNTIYF
TGCAGCGCCCTTCTAGGGGTCTCTGGAAACACCATATATTTT
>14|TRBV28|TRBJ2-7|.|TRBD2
CASSQVAGRREQYF
TGTGCCAGCAGCCAAGTAGCGGGACGGCGCGAGCAGTACTTC
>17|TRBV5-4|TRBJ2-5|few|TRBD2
CASSPGVSGGAVETQYF
TGTGCCAGCAGCCCGGGGGTTAGCGGGGGGGCCGTTGAGACCCAGTACTTC
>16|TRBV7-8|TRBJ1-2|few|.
CASSPNVAGLNYGYTF
TGTGCCAGCAGCCCAAACGTCGCTGGGCTAAACTATGGCTACACCTTC
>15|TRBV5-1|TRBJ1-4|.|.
CASSLDRATNEKLFF
TGCGCCAGCAGCTTGGACAGGGCAACTAATGAAAAACTGTTTTTT
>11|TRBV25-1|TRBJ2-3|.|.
CATPSTDTQYF
TGTGCCACCCCATCAACAGATACGCAGTATTTT
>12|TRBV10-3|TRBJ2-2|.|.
CAIPRGEGELFF
TGTGCCATCCCCCGGGGAGAAGGGGAGCTGTTTTTT
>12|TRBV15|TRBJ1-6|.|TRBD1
CATGTGYSPLHF
TGTGCCACCGGGACAGGATACTCACCCCTCCACTTT
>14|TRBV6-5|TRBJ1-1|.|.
CASSRGGLATEAFF
TGTGCCAGCAGCCGCGGGGGATTGGCCACTGAAGCTTTCTTT
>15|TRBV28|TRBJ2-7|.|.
CASSPPSGNSYEQYF
TGTGCCAGCAGCCCCCCCAGCGGCAACTCCTACGAGCAGTACTTC
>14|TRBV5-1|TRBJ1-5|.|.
CASSLQGGNQPQHF
TGCGCCAGCAGCTTACAGGGAGGCAATCAGCCCCAGCATTTT
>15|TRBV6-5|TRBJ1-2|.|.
CASKMAWQNDYGYTF
TGTGCCAGCAAAATGGCTTGGCAGAACGACTATGGCTACACCTTC
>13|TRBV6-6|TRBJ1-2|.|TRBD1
CASSTGQGYGYTF
TGTGCCAGCAGTACCGGACAGGGCTACGGCTACACCTTC
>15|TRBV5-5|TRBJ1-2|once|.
CASSLGQGTFHGYTF
TGTGCCAGCAGCTTGGGGCAGGGAACCTTTCATGGCTACACCTTC
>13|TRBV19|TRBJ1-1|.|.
CASSWGQNTEAFF
TGTGCCAGTAGCTGGGGACAGAACACTGAAGCTTTCTTT
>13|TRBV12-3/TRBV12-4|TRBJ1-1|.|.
CASSPGIDTEAFF
TGTGCCAGCAGTCCGGGGATCGATACTGAAGCTTTCTTT
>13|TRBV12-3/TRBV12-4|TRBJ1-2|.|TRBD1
CASSPGQASGYTF
TGTGCCAGCAGCCCGGGACAGGCCTCCGGCTACACCTTC
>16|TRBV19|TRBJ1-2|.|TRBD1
CASSITVTGENYGYTF
TGTGCCAGTAGTATAACGGTGACAGGGGAAAACTATGGCTACACCTTC
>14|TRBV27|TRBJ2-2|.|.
CASSFEYPTGELFF
TGTGCCAGCAGTTTCGAGTATCCTACCGGGGAGCTGTTTTTT
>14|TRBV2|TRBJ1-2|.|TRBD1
CASKTGGATPGYTF
TGTGCCAGCAAAACAGGGGGCGCGACTCCTGGCTACACCTTC
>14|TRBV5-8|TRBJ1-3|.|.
CASSAPSSGNTIYF
TGTGCCAGCAGCGCGCCAAGTTCTGGAAACACCATATATTTT
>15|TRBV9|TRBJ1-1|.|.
CASSAQSPINTEAFF
TGTGCCAGCAGCGCTCAGTCGCCCATTAACACTGAAGCTTTCTTT
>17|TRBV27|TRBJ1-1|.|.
CASSLSPPGQGGTEAFF
TGTGCCAGCAGTTTATCGCCCCCTGGGCAGGGAGGGACTGAAGCTTTCTTT
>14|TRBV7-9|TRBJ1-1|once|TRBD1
CASSFRQGDTEAFF
TGTGCCAGCAGCTTCCGACAGGGGGACACTGAAGCTTTCTTT
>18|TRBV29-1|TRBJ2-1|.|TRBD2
CSVERTSGSKLGDNEQFF
TGCAGCGTTGAACGGACTAGCGGGAGTAAGTTGGGTGACAATGAGCAGTTCTTC
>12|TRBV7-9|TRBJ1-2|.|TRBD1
CASSPGTEGYTF
TGTGCCAGCAGCCCAGGGACAGAGGGCTACACCTTC
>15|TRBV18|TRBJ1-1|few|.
CASSPPSGMNTEAFF
TGTGCCAGCTCACCACCTTCGGGAATGAACACTGAAGCTTTCTTT
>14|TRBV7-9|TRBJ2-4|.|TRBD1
CASSLSTGGNIQYF
TGTGCCAGCAGCTTATCTACAGGGGGGAACATTCAGTACTTC
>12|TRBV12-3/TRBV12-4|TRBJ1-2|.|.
CASIKTGWGYTF
TGTGCCAGCATCAAGACAGGTTGGGGCTACACCTTC
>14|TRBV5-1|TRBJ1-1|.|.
CASSLGAGNTEAFF
TGCGCCAGCAGCTTGGGGGCAGGGAACACTGAAGCTTTCTTT
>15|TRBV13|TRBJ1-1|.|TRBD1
CASSLGDRVRTEAFF
TGTGCCAGCAGCTTAGGGGACAGGGTAAGGACTGAAGCTTTCTTT
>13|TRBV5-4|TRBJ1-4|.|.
CASSRRPNEKLFF
TGTGCCAGCAGCCGGAGGCCGAATGAAAAACTGTTTTTT
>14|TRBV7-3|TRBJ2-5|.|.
CASSLAGGKETQYF
TGTGCCAGCAGCTTAGCGGGTGGGAAAGAGACCCAGTACTTC
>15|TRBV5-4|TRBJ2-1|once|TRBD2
CASSPPELAGYEQFF
TGTGCCAGCAGCCCCCCGGAACTAGCGGGATATGAGCAGTTCTTC
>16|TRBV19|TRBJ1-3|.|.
CASSNRDIGAGNTIYF
TGTGCCAGTAGTAACCGGGACATAGGCGCTGGAAACACCATATATTTT
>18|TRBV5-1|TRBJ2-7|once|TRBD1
CASSPSGQGSALDYEQYF
TGCGCCAGCAGCCCCTCGGGACAGGGGAGTGCGTTGGACTACGAGCAGTACTTC
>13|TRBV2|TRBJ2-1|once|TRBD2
CASSPGLVHEQFF
TGTGCCAGCAGCCCTGGACTAGTCCATGAGCAGTTCTTC
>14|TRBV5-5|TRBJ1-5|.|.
CASSGGHSNQPQHF
TGTGCCAGCAGCGGGGGACATAGCAATCAGCCCCAGCATTTT
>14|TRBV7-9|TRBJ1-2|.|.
CASSSTASNYGYTF
TGTGCCAGCAGCTCGACAGCTTCCAACTATGGCTACACCTTC
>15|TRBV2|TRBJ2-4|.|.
CASSQRVVAKNIQYF
TGTGCCAGCAGCCAGCGGGTTGTAGCCAAAAACATTCAGTACTTC
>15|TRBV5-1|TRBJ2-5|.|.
CASGPDSLSQETQYF
TGCGCCAGCGGCCCGGACAGCCTGAGTCAAGAGACCCAGTACTTC
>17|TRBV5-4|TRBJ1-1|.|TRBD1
CASRKGQGGRGGTEAFF
TGTGCCAGCAGGAAGGGACAGGGGGGACGAGGGGGGACTGAAGCTTTCTTT
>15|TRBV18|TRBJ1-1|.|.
CASSPMGASYTEAFF
TGTGCCAGCTCACCAATGGGGGCGTCATACACTGAAGCTTTCTTT
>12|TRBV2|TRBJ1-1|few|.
CASSDRNTEAFF
TGTGCCAGCAGTGATCGGAACACTGAAGCTTTCTTT
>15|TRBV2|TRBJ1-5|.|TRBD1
CASRKTGDSNQPQHF
TGTGCCAGCCGTAAAACAGGGGATAGCAATCAGCCCCAGCATTTT